Below, 29 T cell receptor beta chains from the same sample are listed, as sequenced in a study of T cell responses to AZD1222 COVID-19 vaccine. Data came from immunoSEQ multiplex PCR; TCRdb stores just in-frame clones and leaves some out. The sample holds approximately 110,000 clones, more than 75% seen once. Sequenced here: peripheral blood, sampled on day 0 of AZD1222 vaccination. The receptors come from an adult in good health.

This sequence joins TRBV29-1 and TRBJ1-5; 8 bases match TRBD1. Germline values: CDR1 SQVTM, CDR2 ANQGSEA. Trimming removed 6 bases from V and 7 bases from J; junction bases left unmatched: 8. This CDR3 has 13 residues. CDR3 amino acids: CSVVGTGGQPQHF. The CDR3 DNA is TGCAGCGTCGTCGGGACAGGAGGCCAGCCCCAGCATTTT.

The chain employs TRBV7-9 and TRBJ1-3; TRBD1 agrees at 8 bases. Germline V gives CDR1 SEHNR, CDR2 FQNEAQ (reference sequence). V was clipped by 2 bases and J by 6 bases; unmatched bases: 6. The CDR3 length is 15 residues. The CDR3 nucleotides read TGTGCCAGCAGCTTATCAGGACAGGGCGAAAACACCATATATTTT. Protein sequence: CASSLSGQGENTIYF.

V and J are TRBV6-5 and TRBJ1-5; D is undetermined. Germline V gene lookup returns CDR1 MNHEY and CDR2 SVGAGI. The CDR3 runs 14 residues. Trimming took off 7 bases at V and 3 bases at J, with 13 bases between the two ends. For the CDR3, the DNA is TGTGCCAGCATTAAGAGACTGAACAATCAGCCCCAGCATTTT. It yields the protein CASIKRLNNQPQHF.

The gene calls are TRBV19 and TRBJ2-3, with 8 bases that match TRBD2. CDR3 size: 16 residues. CDR1 LNHDA and CDR2 SQIVND come from the germline V gene (reference sequence). The ends lost 9 bases at V and 1 base at J; junction bases unmatched: 12. CDR3 DNA: TGTGCCAGCAACCGGACCCCAGCGGGGGGCACAGATACGCAGTATTTT. This sequence encodes CASNRTPAGGTDTQYF.

The chain employs TRBV2 and TRBJ1-2; D ambiguous. This CDR3 has 13 residues. CDR1 and CDR2 (germline): SNHLY, FYNNEI. The V gene lost 1 base and the J gene lost 3 bases, with 6 bases spanning the gap. CDR3 in amino acids: CASSEGTDYGYTF. CDR3 nucleotides: TGTGCCAGCAGTGAAGGGACGGACTATGGCTACACCTTC.

The J gene is TRBJ2-1, the V gene TRBV18, with no clear D. The germline V and J ends were trimmed by 3 bases and 8 bases, with 11 bases remaining between them. This CDR3 has 13 residues. The germline gives CDR1 KGHSH, CDR2 LQKENI. CDR3: CASSPAVPDEQFF. The CDR3 DNA sequence: TGTGCCAGCTCACCTGCTGTGCCCGATGAGCAGTTCTTC.

This clone was observed once. The genes are TRBV9 and TRBJ2-5; 8 nucleotides align to TRBD1. Germline assignment: CDR1 SGDLS and CDR2 YYNGEE. The CDR3 covers 16 residues. V lost 4 bases and J lost 1; bases outside the gene matches: 9. The CDR3 bases are TGTGCCAGCAGCCCGGGGACAGGAAGGGGCCAAGAGACCCAGTACTTC. Translation gives CASSPGTGRGQETQYF.

The CDR3 spells CASSGTSGRAGELFF. CDR3 DNA sequence: TGCGCCAGCAGCGGGACTAGCGGGAGGGCCGGGGAGCTGTTTTTT. The chain carries TRBV5-1 and TRBJ2-2; 16 bases agree with TRBD2. The J segment lost 6 bases and the V segment lost 4 bases, leaving 0 bases of the junction unmatched. Germline-derived CDR1 and CDR2 are SGHRS and YFSETQ. The CDR3 consists of 15 residues. Full variable domain (rest looked up from reference TRBV5-1 and TRBJ2-2): KAGVTQTPRYLIKTRGQQVTLSCSPISGHRSVSWYQQTPGQGLQFLFEYFSETQRNKGNFPGRFSGRQFSNSRSEMNVSTLELGDSALYLCASSGTSGRAGELFFGEGSRLTVL.

This rearrangement joins TRBV12-3 or TRBV12-4 to TRBJ1-5, with D hard to call. The germline V and J ends were trimmed by 0 bases and 4 bases, with 4 bases remaining between them. The length of the CDR3 is 13 residues. The DNA of the CDR3 is TGTGCCAGCAGTTTAGCGTATAATCAGCCCCAGCATTTT. Its translation: CASSLAYNQPQHF.

V is TRBV23-1 and J is TRBJ2-7; 11 positions match TRBD2. TRBV23-1 carries the ORF label, with uncertain function. The CDR3 extends over 17 amino acids. The V segment lost 0 bases and the J segment 2 bases; nucleotides outside the gene matches: 6. The CDR3: CASSQSASGRTPYEQYF. Written as DNA, the CDR3 is TGCGCCAGCAGTCAATCGGCTAGCGGGAGGACCCCCTACGAGCAGTACTTC.

The chain joins TRBV3-1 (or the pseudogene TRBV3-2) to TRBJ2-2; D not resolved. The CDR3 has 19 residues. Trimming removed 1 base from V and 1 base from J, with 19 bases in between. Per germline, CDR1 LGHDT and CDR2 YNNKEL (reference sequence). The CDR3 DNA sequence: TGTGCCAGCAGCCAAGGTCAGTTGGTCGGACGGTTGAACACCGGGGAGCTGTTTTTT. Protein: CASSQGQLVGRLNTGELFF.

The CDR3 nucleotides read TGTGCCAGTAGTATGGACAAGGGGGACCACTCTGGAAACACCATATATTTT. This codes for CASSMDKGDHSGNTIYF. The J gene is TRBJ1-3, the V gene TRBV19; D perhaps matches TRBD1 (6 bases). V lost 3 bases to trimming and J lost 0 bases, with 15 bases between them. The CDR3 is 17 amino acids. Germline CDR1 is LNHDA and CDR2 is SQIVND (reference sequence).

This chain joins TRBV29-1 and TRBJ1-1; D uncertain. Germline V lookup: CDR1 SQVTM, CDR2 ANQGSEA. The CDR3 spans 13 residues. Trimming took 7 bases from V and 2 from J, leaving 14 bases between them. The DNA of the CDR3 is TGCAGCGCCTGGACGGCGGGAAACACTGAAGCTTTCTTT. Translated, it gives CSAWTAGNTEAFF. Full variable domain (remainder filled in from reference TRBV29-1 and TRBJ1-1): SAVISQKPSRDICQRGTSLTIQCQVDSQVTMMFWYRQQPGQSLTLIATANQGSEATYESGFVIDKFPISRPNLTFSTLTVSNMSPEDSSIYLCSAWTAGNTEAFFGQGTRLTVV.

This clone showed up just once. The chain combines TRBV28 with TRBJ1-3, with TRBD1 identical over 10 bases. The CDR3 has 14 residues. The ends lost 3 bases at V and 5 bases at J; junction bases unmatched: 1. Per the germline V gene, CDR1 is MDHEN and CDR2 is SYDVKM. The CDR3 region has the DNA TGTGCCAGCAGTTTGGGACAGGGGCGAAACACCATATATTTT. Translated, it gives CASSLGQGRNTIYF.

This sequence joins TRBV20-1 and TRBJ1-1; D remains unclear. Trimming stripped 3 bases from V and 0 bases from J, with 8 bases between. CDR3 size: 13 residues. Germline lookup yields CDR1 DFQATT and CDR2 SNEGSKA (reference sequence). The CDR3 DNA follows: TGCAGTGCTAGTAACAGCATGAACACTGAAGCTTTCTTT. Translating gives CSASNSMNTEAFF.

The chain employs TRBV29-1 and TRBJ2-5; D ambiguous. V was clipped by 8 bases and J by 1 base, with 5 bases between them. In germline, CDR1 is SQVTM, CDR2 ANQGSEA. There are 10 residues in the CDR3. The CDR3 sequence is CSTSQETQYF. DNA of the CDR3: TGCAGCACTTCCCAAGAGACCCAGTACTTC.

The gene calls are TRBV10-3 and TRBJ1-5, with a weak D call TRBD1 (6 bases). V was pared by 10 bases and J by 4 bases, with 17 bases between. The germline gives CDR1 ENHRY, CDR2 SYGVKD. CDR3 length: 14 residues. CDR3 region: CATASWGQNQPQHF. CDR3 in DNA: TGTGCCACCGCATCATGGGGGCAAAATCAGCCCCAGCATTTT.

This sequence joins TRBV6-5 and TRBJ1-1; no clear D. V was trimmed by 0 bases and J by 1 base, leaving 12 bases between them. CDR3 length: 16 residues. Looked up from germline, CDR1 is MNHEY and CDR2 is SVGAGI. The CDR3 spells CASSYSGRGENTEAFF. As DNA, the CDR3 is TGTGCCAGCAGTTACTCGGGCCGGGGAGAGAACACTGAAGCTTTCTTT.

The chain joins TRBV19 to TRBJ2-5; TRBD2 might be the D (5 bases). Trimming shortened V by 3 bases and J by 5 bases, and 7 bases separated the two germline ends. Germline CDR1 reads LNHDA; CDR2 reads SQIVND (reference sequence). The CDR3 covers 12 residues. The CDR3 protein is CASSMRGETQYF. The CDR3 bases are TGTGCCAGTAGTATGAGAGGGGAGACCCAGTACTTC.

The J gene is TRBJ1-2, the V gene TRBV14; no reliable D call. The CDR3 is made up of 16 amino acids. CDR1 is SGHDN and CDR2 is FVKESK in the germline V gene. Trimming cost V 1 base and J 0 bases, with 12 bases left between them. The CDR3 here is CASSQGRRAANYGYTF. The CDR3 DNA is TGTGCCAGCAGCCAAGGAAGGCGGGCAGCTAACTATGGCTACACCTTC.

The chain employs TRBV12-3 or TRBV12-4 and TRBJ2-1; D is perhaps TRBD2 (6 bases). There are 13 residues in the CDR3. With 5 bases removed from V and 4 bases from J, the gap between germline ends came to 9 bases. As DNA, the CDR3 is TGTGCCAGCAGTGTACTAGCATACAATGAGCAGTTCTTC. Amino acids: CASSVLAYNEQFF.

J is TRBJ1-1 and V is TRBV16; tentative D call: TRBD1 (5 bases). The V gene's germline CDR1 is KGHSY and CDR2 FQNENV. V gave up 4 bases and J gave up 3 bases, with 12 bases separating them. The CDR3 is made up of 14 amino acids. The CDR3 DNA sequence: TGTGCCAGCAGCCCCGGGGCGTCCTACACTGAAGCTTTCTTT. Translating it yields CASSPGASYTEAFF. The entire variable domain, with the rest obtained from reference TRBV16 and TRBJ1-1, is as follows: GEEVAQTPKHLVRGEGQKAKLYCAPIKGHSYVFWYQQVLKNEFKFLISFQNENVFDETGMPKERFSAKCLPNSPCSLEIQATKLEDSAVYFCASSPGASYTEAFFGQGTRLTVV.

J is TRBJ2-7 and V is TRBV5-1; TRBD1 matches 7 bases. CDR1 is SGHRS and CDR2 is YFSETQ in the germline V gene. V gave up 5 bases and J gave up 5 bases; unmatched junction bases: 7. This CDR3 is built from 13 residues. The CDR3 is CASSRQGSNEQYF. CDR3 sequence (DNA): TGCGCCAGCAGTCGACAGGGTTCCAACGAGCAGTACTTC.

This clone appeared once. The J gene is TRBJ2-7, the V gene TRBV9; 8 nucleotides match TRBD1. The length of the CDR3 is 15 residues. With 4 bases clipped from V and 1 base from J, the junction kept 7 bases outside the gene matches. Germline values: CDR1 SGDLS, CDR2 YYNGEE. The CDR3 region has the DNA TGTGCCAGCAGCCCCCGCCGGACAGGGTCCTACGAGCAGTACTTC. Translating gives CASSPRRTGSYEQYF.

V usage is TRBV19 and J usage is TRBJ2-2, with 8 bases lining up with TRBD1. Germline CDR1 reads LNHDA; CDR2 reads SQIVND (reference sequence). This CDR3 comprises 15 residues. V lost 7 bases and J lost 4; bases outside the gene matches: 8. DNA for the CDR3: TGTGCCAGTACCACAGGGGGGATGGCCACCGGGGAGCTGTTTTTT. Translated, it gives CASTTGGMATGELFF.

This chain links TRBV15 with TRBJ2-7; TRBD1 might be the D (5 bases). Between the trimmed V and J ends, which lost 3 bases and 3 bases, there was a span of 12 bases. This CDR3 has 14 amino acids. CDR1 and CDR2 (germline): LNHNV, YYDKDF (reference sequence). CDR3 in DNA: TGTGCCACCAGCAGTTCAGGGTTCGGCTACGAGCAGTACTTC. Residues: CATSSSGFGYEQYF.

The CDR3 protein is CASSLAEVSGRDEQYF. The CDR3 nucleotides read TGCGCCAGCAGCTTGGCGGAGGTTAGCGGGAGGGACGAGCAGTACTTC. The chain couples TRBV5-1 to TRBJ2-7; 11 positions match TRBD2. The CDR3 length is 16 residues. Trimming at V came to 0 bases and at J to 5 bases, leaving 7 bases not matched to a gene. CDR1 and CDR2 (germline): SGHRS, YFSETQ.

J is TRBJ1-2 and V is TRBV10-3, with 7 bases identical to TRBD1. Unmatched junction bases numbered 5, after V lost 2 bases and J lost 8 bases. Per germline, CDR1 ENHRY and CDR2 SYGVKD. The CDR3 runs 13 residues. The CDR3, as DNA: TGTGCCATCAGTGAGATGGGACAGCGCGGCTACACCTTC. It yields the protein CAISEMGQRGYTF.

This clone was counted a few times. The chain carries TRBV6-5 and TRBJ2-7, with D possibly being TRBD2 (5 bases). This CDR3 is built from 12 residues. Germline V CDR1 and CDR2: MNHEY, SVGAGI. With 6 bases removed from V and 1 base from J, the gap between germline ends came to 7 bases. The CDR3 DNA sequence: TGTGCCAGCAGGACGGGATCCTACGAGCAGTACTTC. Amino acids: CASRTGSYEQYF.